This TCR beta chain was captured by sequencing in a study of cytomegalovirus exposure and HLA in healthy donors. Study-level results: Three CMV-associated chains were confirmed in vitro to be specific for CMV antigens. Despite most TCR sequences being rare, some public TCRs occurred in many donors. Investigators reported some 150 TCR beta chains as tied to cytomegalovirus.

About this clone: Its antigen is not known.

Each of the donors was a healthy bone marrow donor. This CDR3 contains 14 residues. Germline V lookup: CDR1 MNHEY, CDR2 SMNVEV (reference sequence). Trimming stripped 7 bases from V and 8 bases from J, with 18 bases between. The PCR was carried out with 60 Vbeta primers and 13 Jbeta primers. Assay used: immunoSEQ multiplex PCR; TCRdb lists only in-frame clones, some missing. The sample shows approximately 140,000 clones, roughly 76% of them seen only once. The rearrangement uses TRBV27 and TRBJ2-1, with D perhaps matching TRBD2 (6 bases). Sequencing was done on a sample of PBMCs. The TCR sequence derives from a female donor in good health and CMV-seronegative. CDR3 nucleotide sequence: TGTGCCAGCACCCGGCAGGGACCGGGGGATGAGCAGTTCTTC. It encodes CASTRQGPGDEQFF.